Presented here are 26 T cell receptor beta chains from one specimen sequenced in a study of T-cell reconstitution after alpha-beta-depleted transplantation in children. It was with unique molecular identifiers that the TCRbeta library was prepared. MiXCR was run by TCRdb on the PCR reads, yielding one entry per CDR3 protein. This sample yields 400,000 to 450,000 distinct CDR3 sequences, of which over 40% are seen a single time; roughly 27% belongs to the top ten. This sample comprised PBMCs, obtained before TCRalphabeta/CD19-depleted stem cell transplant. The receptors were sampled from a girl aged 2 to 10 with aplastic anemia, due to receive a stem cell transplant.

The chain carries TRBV10-3 and TRBJ2-7; 8 positions agree with TRBD1. The J segment lost 4 bases and the V segment lost 2 bases, leaving 4 bases of the junction unmatched. CDR1 is ENHRY, CDR2 SYGVKD, per germline. The CDR3 sequence is 14 residues long. The CDR3 sequence is CAISEQGANYEQYF. The CDR3 nucleotides are TGTGCCATCAGTGAGCAGGGGGCGAATTACGAGCAGTACTTC.

The chain employs TRBV20-1 and TRBJ1-5; 11 nucleotides match TRBD1. The CDR3 loop spans 16 amino acids. V lost 4 bases, J lost 1 base, and 6 bases stayed unmatched. Germline loops: CDR1 DFQATT, CDR2 SNEGSKA (reference sequence). The CDR3 sequence is CSANRDRGTSNQPQHF. In nucleotides, the CDR3 is TGCAGTGCTAACCGGGACAGGGGGACGAGCAATCAGCCCCAGCATTTT.

This clonotype was detected a few times. The chain uses TRBV6-5 and TRBJ2-7; 7 bases line up with TRBD1. J gave up 4 bases and V 2 bases, and 5 bases lay outside the gene matches. The CDR3 runs 14 residues. The V gene's germline CDR1 is MNHEY and CDR2 SVGAGI. CDR3 sequence reads: CASSYRDSFYEQYF. The DNA of the CDR3 is TGTGCCAGCAGTTACCGGGACAGCTTTTACGAGCAGTACTTC.

CDR3 residues: CSGSQGASDTQYF. In nucleotides, the CDR3 is TGCAGTGGCTCACAGGGGGCCTCAGATACGCAGTATTTT. J is TRBJ2-3 and V is TRBV20-1; 9 nucleotides match TRBD1. This CDR3 contains 13 residues. Germline V gene data show CDR1 as DFQATT and CDR2 as SNEGSKA (reference sequence). Unmatched junction bases numbered 6, after V lost 7 bases and J lost 4 bases.

In this sample, this clonotype turned up a few times. The V and J genes are TRBV12-3 or TRBV12-4 and TRBJ2-3; tentatively, D is TRBD1 or TRBD2 (6 bases each). V lost 3 bases and J lost 5, with 15 bases in between. The length of the CDR3 is 15 residues. The CDR3 coding sequence is TGTGCCAGCAGTTTGGGGGCGGGGTCGGGAGATACGCAGTATTTT. Amino acid sequence: CASSLGAGSGDTQYF.

This clonotype has just a few counts. The V and J genes are TRBV20-1 and TRBJ2-1; TRBD1 aligns across 7 bases. With 0 bases clipped from V and 4 bases from J, the junction kept 6 bases outside the gene matches. The CDR3 sequence is 15 residues long. Germline V gene lookup returns CDR1 DFQATT and CDR2 SNEGSKA (reference sequence). In DNA form, the CDR3 reads TGCAGTGCTAGAGAGAGGGGGCCCCCTTACAATGAGCAGTTCTTC. Protein: CSARERGPPYNEQFF.

The CDR3 sequence: CATHDPGLTSNEQFF. The DNA of the CDR3 is TGCGCCACCCACGATCCGGGACTAACTTCCAATGAGCAGTTCTTC. The genes are TRBV5-1 and TRBJ2-1, with 7 bases aligning to TRBD2. V gave up 9 bases and J gave up 6 bases; unmatched junction bases: 15. This CDR3 spans 15 amino acids. CDR1 and CDR2 from the germline V gene are SGHRS and YFSETQ.

The chain links TRBV27 to TRBJ2-7; D remains unclear. Germline lookup yields CDR1 MNHEY and CDR2 SMNVEV (reference sequence). This CDR3 region has 14 residues. Trimming took 3 bases from V and 3 from J, leaving 12 bases between them. CDR3 region: CASSFASTDYEQYF. CDR3 DNA: TGTGCCAGCAGTTTTGCGAGTACAGACTACGAGCAGTACTTC.

This clonotype was counted a few times. The rearrangement uses TRBV24-1 and TRBJ2-1, with D perhaps being TRBD1 or TRBD2 (5 bases each). Germline V CDR1 and CDR2: KGHDR, SFDVKD. The CDR3 contains 13 residues. V gave up 10 bases and J gave up 4 bases, with 13 bases separating them. This CDR3 reads CATGRDRYNEQFF. CDR3 DNA: TGTGCCACGGGCAGGGACCGTTACAATGAGCAGTTCTTC.

V and J are TRBV3-1 and TRBJ2-7; a possible D gene is TRBD2 (5 bases). The germline V and J ends were trimmed by 3 bases and 4 bases, with 10 bases remaining between them. CDR3 length: 13 amino acids. Germline V gene data show CDR1 as LGHDT and CDR2 as YNNKEL (reference sequence). The CDR3 nucleotides are TGTGCCAGCAGCCACGGAACTAGATACGAGCAGTACTTC. Protein: CASSHGTRYEQYF.

This clonotype was picked up many times. The rearrangement uses TRBV30 and TRBJ1-2; no reliable D call. Germline CDR1 reads GTSNPN; CDR2 reads SVGIG (reference sequence). V was pared by 7 bases and J by 0 bases, with 15 bases between. The length of the CDR3 is 14 residues. The CDR3: CAFEPDNANYGYTF. Here the CDR3 DNA reads TGTGCCTTCGAACCCGACAATGCTAACTATGGCTACACCTTC.

The V gene is TRBV29-1, the J gene TRBJ1-1; 9 positions agree with TRBD1. The germline V gene encodes CDR1 SQVTM and CDR2 ANQGSEA. V gave up 5 bases and J gave up 0 bases; unmatched junction bases: 4. The CDR3 totals 14 residues. The CDR3 here is CSVKGQGMNTEAFF. In nucleotides, the CDR3 is TGCAGCGTTAAGGGACAGGGTATGAACACTGAAGCTTTCTTT. The whole variable domain, filled in from reference TRBV29-1 and TRBJ1-1, reads SAVISQKPSRDICQRGTSLTIQCQVDSQVTMMFWYRQQPGQSLTLIATANQGSEATYESGFVIDKFPISRPNLTFSTLTVSNMSPEDSSIYLCSVKGQGMNTEAFFGQGTRLTVV.

This clonotype has a handful of counts. The chain carries TRBV30 and TRBJ2-1; 9 bases align to TRBD2. The CDR3 contains 15 residues. Germline V gene data show CDR1 as GTSNPN and CDR2 as SVGIG (reference sequence). Trimming cost V 0 bases and J 0 bases; bases outside gene matches: 0. For the CDR3, the DNA is TGTGCCTGGAGTGTGGGACTAGCCTCCTACAATGAGCAGTTCTTC. This sequence encodes CAWSVGLASYNEQFF.

The chain is built from TRBV12-3 or TRBV12-4 and TRBJ2-1, with 9 nucleotides matching TRBD2. V lost 5 bases, J lost 4 bases, and 3 bases stayed unmatched. The CDR3 has 14 residues. DNA of the CDR3: TGTGCCAGCAGTAGTACTAGCGGGTACAATGAGCAGTTCTTC. Protein: CASSSTSGYNEQFF.

The rearrangement links TRBV7-9 to TRBJ2-3; 11 bases are a match to TRBD2. The CDR3 sequence is 17 residues long. Looked up from germline, CDR1 is SEHNR and CDR2 is FQNEAQ (reference sequence). V was pared by 5 bases and J by 2 bases, with 9 bases of the junction left unmatched. CDR3 sequence: CASSPRRLAGLTDTQYF. As DNA, the CDR3 is TGTGCCAGCAGCCCTAGGAGACTAGCGGGGCTCACAGATACGCAGTATTTT. Using reference TRBV7-9 and TRBJ2-3 for the parts outside the CDR3, the full variable domain is DTGVSQNPRHKITKRGQNVTFRCDPISEHNRLYWYRQTLGQGPEFLTYFQNEAQLEKSRLLSDRFSAERPKGSFSTLEIQRTEQGDSAMYLCASSPRRLAGLTDTQYFGPGTRLTVL.

The chain recombines TRBV5-1 with TRBJ2-5; D unclear. V gave up 0 bases and J gave up 4 bases, with 10 bases separating them. Germline V CDR1 and CDR2: SGHRS, YFSETQ. This CDR3 comprises 14 residues. DNA for the CDR3: TGCGCCAGCAGCTTGGATGTTAGCCCAGAGACCCAGTACTTC. This translates into CASSLDVSPETQYF.

The J gene is TRBJ2-7, the V gene TRBV20-1, with 10 nucleotides matching TRBD1. V lost 3 bases to trimming and J lost 2 bases; unmatched junction nucleotides: 1. The CDR3 has 13 amino acids. Germline V gene data show CDR1 as DFQATT and CDR2 as SNEGSKA (reference sequence). The CDR3 sequence is CSARGQGTYEQYF. In nucleotides, the CDR3 is TGCAGTGCTAGGGGACAGGGGACCTACGAGCAGTACTTC.

The V call is TRBV20-1, the J call TRBJ2-3; D ambiguous. V lost 7 bases and J lost 3, with 17 bases in between. The CDR3 has 14 amino acids. Germline V CDR1 and CDR2: DFQATT, SNEGSKA (reference sequence). The CDR3 DNA reads TGCAGTGTAGACCCGGGTAGGCGGACAGATACGCAGTATTTT. Protein: CSVDPGRRTDTQYF.

The gene calls are TRBV9 and TRBJ2-3, with D perhaps TRBD1 (6 bases). The CDR3 runs to 15 residues. Germline-derived CDR1 and CDR2 are SGDLS and YYNGEE. V lost 4 bases, J lost 0 bases, and 12 bases lay in between. The CDR3 region has the DNA TGTGCCAGCAGCCGCCTGGACAGCAGCACAGATACGCAGTATTTT. It encodes CASSRLDSSTDTQYF.

The chain links TRBV5-5 to TRBJ2-3; maybe TRBD2 (5 bases). Germline V gene data show CDR1 as SGHKS and CDR2 as YYEKEE (reference sequence). The germline V and J ends were trimmed by 4 bases and 1 base, with 22 bases remaining between them. The CDR3 contains 18 residues. The CDR3 bases are TGTGCCAGCAGCGGTCGATTGGAGGCGCCAGAAGGCACAGATACGCAGTATTTT. This encodes CASSGRLEAPEGTDTQYF. The whole variable domain, remainder taken from reference TRBV5-5 and TRBJ2-3, is DAGVTQSPTHLIKTRGQQVTLRCSPISGHKSVSWYQQVLGQGPQFIFQYYEKEERGRGNFPDRFSARQFPNYSSELNVNALLLGDSALYLCASSGRLEAPEGTDTQYFGPGTRLTVL.

This clonotype came up a few times. The chain couples TRBV20-1 to TRBJ1-1; 8 bases match TRBD1. The V gene's germline CDR1 is DFQATT and CDR2 SNEGSKA (reference sequence). The trim removed 6 bases at V and 7 bases at J, leaving 10 bases unmatched. The CDR3 length is 13 residues. In DNA form, the CDR3 reads TGCAGTGCCGACCGGGACAGGCGTCGTGAAGCTTTCTTT. Encoded protein: CSADRDRRREAFF.

This rearrangement joins TRBV29-1 to TRBJ2-7, with D perhaps matching TRBD1 or TRBD2 (5 bases each). Germline lookup yields CDR1 SQVTM and CDR2 ANQGSEA. The CDR3 totals 15 residues. The V end was cut by 7 bases, the J end by 4 bases, with 23 bases between. The CDR3 DNA is TGCAGCGCTAGGGAAGGACTCAGGACACAGTACGAGCAGTACTTC. Translation: CSAREGLRTQYEQYF.

This chain uses TRBV20-1 with TRBJ2-7; D is uncertain. The V gene's germline CDR1 is DFQATT and CDR2 SNEGSKA (reference sequence). The CDR3 loop spans 12 amino acids. Trimming stripped 3 bases from V and 6 bases from J, with 12 bases between. This CDR3 reads CSASLRSTEQYF. The CDR3 DNA reads TGCAGTGCTAGTCTCCGTAGTACCGAGCAGTACTTC.

The chain uses TRBV20-1 and TRBJ2-7; D might be TRBD1 or TRBD2, each matching 8 bases. The germline gives CDR1 DFQATT, CDR2 SNEGSKA (reference sequence). The CDR3 extends over 13 amino acids. Trimming stripped 5 bases from V and 7 bases from J, with 18 bases between. The CDR3 sequence is CSAPRTGTREQYF. The CDR3 DNA reads TGCAGTGCTCCCCGGACAGGGACTAGAGAGCAGTACTTC.

The J gene is TRBJ2-5, the V gene TRBV6-1; D is possibly TRBD2 (7 bases). The V end lost 5 bases, the J end lost 5 bases, and 15 bases lay between the germline ends. Looked up from germline, CDR1 is MNHNS and CDR2 is SASEGT. This CDR3 spans 14 amino acids. CDR3 region: CASSRGGLTETQYF. The CDR3 DNA reads TGTGCCAGCAGTAGGGGGGGGCTGACGGAGACCCAGTACTTC.

This sequence joins TRBV6-5 and TRBJ2-7; 12 bases are a match to TRBD2. Germline V gene lookup returns CDR1 MNHEY and CDR2 SVGAGI. The V and J ends lost 2 bases and 7 bases, in that order; junction bases with no gene match: 3. The length of the CDR3 is 14 residues. The CDR3 DNA sequence: TGTGCCAGCAGTTACGGGACTAGCGGGTTAGAGCAGTACTTC. It codes for CASSYGTSGLEQYF.